This entry describes one TCR beta chain. Its specific antigen is unknown. An end of the junction does not agree with germline; a read error may underlie this. The CDR3 covers 16 residues, taking in both the cysteine and the phenylalanine. Here the CDR3 DNA is all that survives: 48 bases in frame from base 1. CDR1 and CDR2, per the germline V gene, are MGHDK and SYGVNS. The sample belongs to a study of read filtering for tumor transcriptome and immune sequencing (dated by TCRdb to 2018 to 2020). Broadly, across the study: Of the patients in the cohort, 17 were male and 11 to 15 were female, and their mean age was about 70 years, with a range of about 40 to 85. Whole-transcriptome libraries were prepared with the TruSeq RNA Access Library Prep Kit after DNase treatment. The study compared TCR repertoires from targeted immune repertoire sequencing and bulk whole-transcriptome sequencing run on the same bone marrow samples. TCR-region mapped reads per sample ranged from about 4.05 to 10.27 million with IR-seq versus only roughly 80 to 1273 with RNA-seq. As a main aim, a read-filtering strategy for immune repertoire data was addressed, with the specific question being whether clonotypes supported by a single read should be removed. Under revised international staging, roughly eight patients fell into R-ISS I, more than 15 into R-ISS II and roughly 7 into R-ISS III.

TCR libraries were constructed from approximately 360 ng RNA using the Immunoverse kit, and molecular barcoded adaptors covering alpha/delta and beta/gamma chains were employed. The same RNA used for transcriptome sequencing was used for TCR library preparation. TCR libraries were sequenced on an Illumina HiSeq 4000 with 2 x 150 cycles. On the authors' methods: TCR reads were aligned to human V, D, J and C references and assembled into CDR3 clonotypes with MiXCR, including quality filtering and error correction. The tcR package in R was used for analysis of clonotype counts and gene usage diversity. For inspection of raw mapping reads, RNA-seq reads were mapped by STAR aligner version 2.5.3a onto GRCh37 of the human genome. To test how sequencing depth affects detected clonotypes, IR-seq fastq files were randomly downsampled with Seqtk 1.3. TCRdb ran its own pipeline on the public reads, namely fastp trimming at Q25 and MiXCR clone calling, and kept in-frame beta chains. Rows with one shared CDR3 protein collapse into an entry with the most common genes and DNA. The V and J calls reflect TCRdb's pipeline rather than the authors' work. The sample table shows 40,000 or so distinct CDR3 sequences, and approximately 15% are seen once. Together, the top ten hold 6.5% to 8.5% of the sample.

Beyond this particular receptor, the publication reports: The correlation between IR-seq and RNA-seq shared clonotype proportions rose when single-read clonotypes were removed. Rather than purified T cells, the sorted CD138-negative fraction was a mixed bone marrow immune population. Compared with RNA-seq, IR-seq captured clonotypes at much greater depth and more reliably, and a smaller IR-seq throughput was enough to identify most of the shared clonotypes. Single-read clonotypes made up approximately 84% of clonotypes but only 3% to 4% of total reads in IR-seq, compared with approximately 75% of clonotypes and 44.6% of reads in RNA-seq.

Every patient had bone marrow sampled at the time of active disease. Ficoll-Hypaque density gradient centrifugation was used to isolate the bone marrow mononuclear cells. CD138-negative cells were obtained by negative selection after labeling with CD138 magnetic microbeads on a MACS separator, removing myeloma plasma cells. Purity of the isolated cells was checked by flow cytometry on an Attune NxT using CD138 antibodies. TRIzol reagent was used to extract total RNA, which was then quantified with a NanoDrop spectrophotometer. Paired RNA-seq and IR-seq were performed on each patient's CD138-negative bone marrow sample.

The sample was a population of CD138-negative cells sorted from bone marrow. The cell subset or site label for this specimen denotes: bone marrow mononuclear cells depleted of CD138+ plasma/myeloma cells by negative magnetic selection. The chain links TRBV25-1 with TRBJ2-3, and the D gene may be TRBD2, 5 bases matching. The TCR comes from a donor aged 40 or older with multiple myeloma. The CDR3 region reads CASSESRGWLADTQYF. The nucleotide sequence is given as TGTGCCAGCAGTGAATCCCGGGGTTGGCTTGCAGATACGCAGTATTTC.